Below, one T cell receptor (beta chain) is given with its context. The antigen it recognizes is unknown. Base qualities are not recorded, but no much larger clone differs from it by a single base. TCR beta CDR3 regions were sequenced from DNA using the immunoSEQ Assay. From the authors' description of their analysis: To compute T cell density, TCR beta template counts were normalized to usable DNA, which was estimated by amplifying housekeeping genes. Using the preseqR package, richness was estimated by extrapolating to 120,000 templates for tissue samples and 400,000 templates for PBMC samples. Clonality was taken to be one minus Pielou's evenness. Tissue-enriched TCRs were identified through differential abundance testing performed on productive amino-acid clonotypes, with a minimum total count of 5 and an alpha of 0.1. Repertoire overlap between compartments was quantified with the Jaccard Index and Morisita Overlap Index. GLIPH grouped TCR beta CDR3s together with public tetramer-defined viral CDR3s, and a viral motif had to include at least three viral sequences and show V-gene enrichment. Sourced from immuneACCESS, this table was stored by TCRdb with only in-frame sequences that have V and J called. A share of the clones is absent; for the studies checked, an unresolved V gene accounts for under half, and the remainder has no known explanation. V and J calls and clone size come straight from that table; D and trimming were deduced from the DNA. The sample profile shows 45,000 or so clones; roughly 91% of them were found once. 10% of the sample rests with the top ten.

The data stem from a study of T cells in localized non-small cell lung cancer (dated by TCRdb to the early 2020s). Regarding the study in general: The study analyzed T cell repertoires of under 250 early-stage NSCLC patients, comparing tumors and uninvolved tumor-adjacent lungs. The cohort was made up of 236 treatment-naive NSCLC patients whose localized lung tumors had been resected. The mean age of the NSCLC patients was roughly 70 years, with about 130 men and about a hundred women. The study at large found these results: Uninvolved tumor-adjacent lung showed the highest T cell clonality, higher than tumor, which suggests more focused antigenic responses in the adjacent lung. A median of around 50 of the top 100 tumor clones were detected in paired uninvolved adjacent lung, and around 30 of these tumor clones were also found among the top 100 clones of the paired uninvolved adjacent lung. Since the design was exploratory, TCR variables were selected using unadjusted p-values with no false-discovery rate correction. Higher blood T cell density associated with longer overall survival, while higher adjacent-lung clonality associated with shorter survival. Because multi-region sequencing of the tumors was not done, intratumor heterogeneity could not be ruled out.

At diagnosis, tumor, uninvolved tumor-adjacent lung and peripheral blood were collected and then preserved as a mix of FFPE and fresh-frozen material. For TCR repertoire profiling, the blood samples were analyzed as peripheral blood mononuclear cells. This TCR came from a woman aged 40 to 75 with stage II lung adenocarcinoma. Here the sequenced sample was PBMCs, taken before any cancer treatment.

For the CDR3, the sequence is CASSLMGENTEAFF. In nucleotides, the sequence is TGTGCCAGCAGCTTGATGGGTGAGAACACTGAAGCTTTCTTT. The rearrangement combines TRBV7-9 with TRBJ1-1; the D segment cannot be called with confidence. The germline V gene (reference sequence) gives CDR1 as SEHNR and CDR2 as FQNEAQ. The cysteine opens and the phenylalanine closes a CDR3 of 14 amino acids. Kept here is only the CDR3 DNA, which spans 42 bases and is read in frame from base 1. The V end loses 3 bases and the J end loses 1 base, and a stretch of 9 bases separates them.